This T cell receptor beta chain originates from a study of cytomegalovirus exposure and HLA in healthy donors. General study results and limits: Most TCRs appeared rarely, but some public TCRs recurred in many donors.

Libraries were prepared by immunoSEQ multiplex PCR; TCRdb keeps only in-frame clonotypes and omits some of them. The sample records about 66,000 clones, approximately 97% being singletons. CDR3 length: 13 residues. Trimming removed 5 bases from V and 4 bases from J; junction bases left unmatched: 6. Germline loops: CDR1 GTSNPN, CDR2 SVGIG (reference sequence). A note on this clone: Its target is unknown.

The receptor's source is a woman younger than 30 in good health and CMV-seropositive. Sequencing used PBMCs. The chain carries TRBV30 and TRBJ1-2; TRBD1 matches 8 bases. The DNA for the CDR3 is TGTGCCTGGGAACAGGGGGTCTTCTATGGCTACACCTTC. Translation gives CAWEQGVFYGYTF.